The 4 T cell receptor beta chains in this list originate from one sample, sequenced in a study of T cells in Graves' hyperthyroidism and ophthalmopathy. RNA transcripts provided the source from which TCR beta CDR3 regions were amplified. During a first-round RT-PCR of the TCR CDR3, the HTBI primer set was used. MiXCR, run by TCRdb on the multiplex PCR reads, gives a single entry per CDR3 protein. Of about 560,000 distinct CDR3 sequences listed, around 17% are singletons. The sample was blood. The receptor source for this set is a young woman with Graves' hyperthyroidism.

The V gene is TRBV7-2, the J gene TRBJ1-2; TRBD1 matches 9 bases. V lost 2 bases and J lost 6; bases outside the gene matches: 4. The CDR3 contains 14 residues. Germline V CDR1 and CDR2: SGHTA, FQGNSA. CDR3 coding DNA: TGTGCCAGCAGCTTACACAGGGGGCAAGATGGCTACACCTTC. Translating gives CASSLHRGQDGYTF.

The CDR3, as DNA: TGCAGCGTTGAACCGGCCGGCGCTGAAGCTTTCTTT. Its translation is CSVEPAGAEAFF. V gene TRBV29-1 combines with J gene TRBJ1-1; unclear D gene. The CDR3 runs 12 residues. Trimming cost V 2 bases and J 6 bases, with 10 bases left between them. Germline CDR1 and CDR2: SQVTM and ANQGSEA.

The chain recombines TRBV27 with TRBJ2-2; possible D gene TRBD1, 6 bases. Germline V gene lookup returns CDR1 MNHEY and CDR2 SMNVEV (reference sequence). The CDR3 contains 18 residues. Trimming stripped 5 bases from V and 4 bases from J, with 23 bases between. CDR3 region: CASSLQGKDFGSTGELFF. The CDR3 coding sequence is TGTGCCAGCAGTCTGCAGGGGAAGGATTTTGGGTCCACCGGGGAGCTGTTTTTT.

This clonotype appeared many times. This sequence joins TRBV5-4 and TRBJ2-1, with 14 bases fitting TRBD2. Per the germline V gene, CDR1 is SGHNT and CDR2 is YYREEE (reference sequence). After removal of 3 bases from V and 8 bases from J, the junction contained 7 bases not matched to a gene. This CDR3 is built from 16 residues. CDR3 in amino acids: CASSSSGLAGADEQFF. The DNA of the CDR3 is TGTGCCAGCAGCTCCTCGGGACTAGCGGGAGCGGATGAGCAGTTCTTC.